Each of the 10 T cell receptor beta chains below was sequenced from the same sample in a study of blood T cell repertoires in COVID-19. Some clones are missing from TCRdb's copy, which holds only in-frame ones; the method was immunoSEQ multiplex PCR. The sample comprises more than 300,000 clones, about nine tenths of which are singletons, and around 6% rests with the top ten. The sequencing input was peripheral blood. The receptor set was obtained from a woman between 45 and 60 years old with COVID-19, enrolled during active disease.

This chain uses TRBV19 with TRBJ2-7, with 7 bases lining up with TRBD1. CDR1 and CDR2 from the germline V gene are LNHDA and SQIVND (reference sequence). CDR3 length: 15 amino acids. The trim removed 5 bases at V and 1 base at J, leaving 8 bases unmatched. In DNA, the CDR3 is TGTGCCAGTAGTCCTTCTAACAGGGGATCCTACGAGCAGTACTTC. This translates into CASSPSNRGSYEQYF.

The chain links TRBV7-9 to TRBJ1-1, with D uncertain. The CDR3 has 14 amino acids. Germline-derived CDR1 and CDR2 are SEHNR and FQNEAQ (reference sequence). V was trimmed by 0 bases and J by 5 bases, leaving 10 bases between them. CDR3 sequence (DNA): TGTGCCAGCAGCTTAGCGTTGCGGGTTACTGAAGCTTTCTTT. This gives the protein CASSLALRVTEAFF.

The chain carries TRBV19 and TRBJ1-2; possible D gene TRBD1, 5 bases. Germline CDR1 reads LNHDA; CDR2 reads SQIVND (reference sequence). This CDR3 region has 15 residues. The ends were cut back, 1 base at V and 5 bases at J, with 14 bases in the middle. The CDR3 region is CASSIVYRRKYGYTF. Here the CDR3 DNA reads TGTGCCAGTAGTATAGTTTACAGGCGGAAATATGGCTACACCTTC.

The rearrangement links TRBV9 to TRBJ2-1, with D uncertain. The CDR3 spans 14 residues. Between the trimmed V and J ends, which lost 2 bases and 12 bases, there was a span of 18 bases. Germline V CDR1 and CDR2: SGDLS, YYNGEE. CDR3 coding DNA: TGTGCCAGCAGCGTCCGTCCCACCAGCGATGGGCAGTTCTTC. Protein: CASSVRPTSDGQFF.

The chain links TRBV24-1 to TRBJ2-2; D may be TRBD1 (6 bases). Germline CDR1 and CDR2: KGHDR and SFDVKD. Trimming stripped 3 bases from V and 5 bases from J, with 9 bases between. The CDR3 is made up of 14 amino acids. The CDR3 DNA sequence: TGTGCCACCAGTGATGCGGACAGAACCGGGGAGCTGTTTTTT. It yields the protein CATSDADRTGELFF.

V gene TRBV6-5 combines with J gene TRBJ2-1, with D possibly being TRBD2 (5 bases). The CDR3 totals 13 residues. The V gene lost 6 bases and the J gene lost 9 bases, with 15 bases spanning the gap. Germline CDR1 MNHEY, CDR2 SVGAGI. CDR3 nucleotides: TGTGCCAGCAGCCTCACCCCGAGGGTTGAGCAGTTCTTC. Translating it yields CASSLTPRVEQFF.

V usage is TRBV5-1 and J usage is TRBJ2-1; TRBD2 aligns across 9 bases. CDR3 length: 15 residues. V gave up 1 base and J gave up 8 bases; unmatched junction bases: 7. Germline CDR1 reads SGHRS; CDR2 reads YFSETQ. The CDR3 nucleotides read TGCGCCAGCAGCTTGTTAAGTAGCGGGGGCGATGAGCAGTTCTTC. Protein: CASSLLSSGGDEQFF.

The sample holds a few counts of this clone. CDR3 amino acids: CASSPTQTNRGNQPQHF. The CDR3 coding sequence is TGTGCCAGCAGCCCGACCCAAACCAACAGGGGCAATCAGCCCCAGCATTTT. The chain has TRBV11-3 and TRBJ1-5; D possibly corresponds to TRBD1 (6 bases). The germline V gene encodes CDR1 SGHNT and CDR2 YENEEA. The CDR3 contains 17 residues. V lost 5 bases to trimming and J lost 2 bases, with 19 bases between them.

For this clone: Other nucleotide sequences in the sample specify the same CDR3. The J gene is TRBJ2-7, the V gene TRBV11-3, with 11 bases matching TRBD2. This CDR3 contains 15 residues. Germline V gives CDR1 SGHNT, CDR2 YENEEA. Germline trimming cut 1 base from V and 3 bases from J; bases unmatched to any gene: 2. CDR3 region: CASSLGGTSGYEQYF. The CDR3 DNA is TGTGCCAGCAGCTTAGGTGGGACTAGCGGCTACGAGCAGTACTTC.

The chain's CDR3 is CASSFLAGDSIQYF. In DNA, the CDR3 is TGTGCCAGCAGCTTCCTAGCGGGAGATAGCATTCAGTACTTC. The chain carries TRBV7-2 and TRBJ2-4, with TRBD2 identical over 10 bases. CDR1 and CDR2 (germline): SGHTA, FQGNSA. The CDR3 length is 14 residues. Unmatched junction bases numbered 5, after V lost 3 bases and J lost 9 bases. Combining the CDR3 with reference TRBV7-2 and TRBJ2-4 gives the whole variable domain GAGVSQSPSNKVTEKGKDVELRCDPISGHTALYWYRQSLGQGLEFLIYFQGNSAPDKSGLPSDRFSAERTGGSVSTLTIQRTQQEDSAVYLCASSFLAGDSIQYFGAGTRLSVL.